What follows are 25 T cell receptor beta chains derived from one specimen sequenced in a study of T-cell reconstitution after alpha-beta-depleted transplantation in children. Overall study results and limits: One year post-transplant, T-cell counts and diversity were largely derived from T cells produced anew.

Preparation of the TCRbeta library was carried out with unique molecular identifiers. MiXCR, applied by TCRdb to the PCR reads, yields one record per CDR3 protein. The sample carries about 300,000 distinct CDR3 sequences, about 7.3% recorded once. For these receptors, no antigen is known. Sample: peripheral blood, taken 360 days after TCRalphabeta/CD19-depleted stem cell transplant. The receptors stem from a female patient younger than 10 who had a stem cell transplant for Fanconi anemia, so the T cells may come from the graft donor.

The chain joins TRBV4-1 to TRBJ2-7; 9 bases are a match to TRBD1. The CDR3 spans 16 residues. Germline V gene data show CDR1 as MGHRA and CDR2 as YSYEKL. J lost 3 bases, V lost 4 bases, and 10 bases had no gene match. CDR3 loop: CASSRQSGQGIYEQYF. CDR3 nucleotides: TGCGCCAGCAGCCGACAAAGCGGACAGGGGATCTACGAGCAGTACTTC.

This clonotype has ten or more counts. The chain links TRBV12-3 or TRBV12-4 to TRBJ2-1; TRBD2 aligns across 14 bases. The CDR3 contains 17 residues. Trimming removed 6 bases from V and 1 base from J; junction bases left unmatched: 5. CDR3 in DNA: TGTGCCAGCAGCGGACTAGCGGGAGGTGGGTCCTACAATGAGCAGTTCTTC. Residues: CASSGLAGGGSYNEQFF.

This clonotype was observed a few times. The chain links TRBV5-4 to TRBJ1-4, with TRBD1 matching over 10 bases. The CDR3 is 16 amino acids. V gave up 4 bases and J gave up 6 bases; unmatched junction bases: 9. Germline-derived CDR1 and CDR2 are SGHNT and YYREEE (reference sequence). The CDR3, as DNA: TGTGCCAGCAGCCCAAGGTCCGGGACAGGGGATGAAAAACTGTTTTTT. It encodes CASSPRSGTGDEKLFF.

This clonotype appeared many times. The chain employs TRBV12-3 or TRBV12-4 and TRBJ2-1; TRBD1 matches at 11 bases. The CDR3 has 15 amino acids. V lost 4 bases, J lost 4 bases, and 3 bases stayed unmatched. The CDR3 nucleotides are TGTGCCAGCAGTTGGGGACAGGGGGGATACAATGAGCAGTTCTTC. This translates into CASSWGQGGYNEQFF.

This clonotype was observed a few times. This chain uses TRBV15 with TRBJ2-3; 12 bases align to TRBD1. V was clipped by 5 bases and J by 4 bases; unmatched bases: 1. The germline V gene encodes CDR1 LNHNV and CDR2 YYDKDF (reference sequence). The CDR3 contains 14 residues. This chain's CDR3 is CATSGTGGPDTQYF. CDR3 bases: TGTGCCACCAGCGGGACAGGGGGCCCAGATACGCAGTATTTT. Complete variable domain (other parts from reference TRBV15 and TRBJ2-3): DAMVIQNPRYQVTQFGKPVTLSCSQTLNHNVMYWYQQKSSQAPKLLFHYYDKDFNNEADTPDNFQSRRPNTSFCFLDIRSPGLGDTAMYLCATSGTGGPDTQYFGPGTRLTVL.

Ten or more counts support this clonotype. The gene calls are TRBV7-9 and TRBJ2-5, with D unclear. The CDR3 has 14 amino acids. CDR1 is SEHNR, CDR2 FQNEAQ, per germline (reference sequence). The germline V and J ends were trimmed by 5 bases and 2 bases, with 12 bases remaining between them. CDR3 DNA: TGTGCCAGCAGCCGCCCCGGTATGCAAGAGACCCAGTACTTC. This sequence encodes CASSRPGMQETQYF. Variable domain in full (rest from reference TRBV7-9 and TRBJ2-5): DTGVSQNPRHKITKRGQNVTFRCDPISEHNRLYWYRQTLGQGPEFLTYFQNEAQLEKSRLLSDRFSAERPKGSFSTLEIQRTEQGDSAMYLCASSRPGMQETQYFGPGTRLLVL.

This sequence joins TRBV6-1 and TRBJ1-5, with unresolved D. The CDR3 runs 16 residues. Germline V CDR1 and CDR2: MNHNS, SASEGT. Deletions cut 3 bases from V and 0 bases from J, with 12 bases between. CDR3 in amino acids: CASSEATLYSNQPQHF. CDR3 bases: TGTGCCAGCAGTGAGGCCACACTCTATAGCAATCAGCCCCAGCATTTT.

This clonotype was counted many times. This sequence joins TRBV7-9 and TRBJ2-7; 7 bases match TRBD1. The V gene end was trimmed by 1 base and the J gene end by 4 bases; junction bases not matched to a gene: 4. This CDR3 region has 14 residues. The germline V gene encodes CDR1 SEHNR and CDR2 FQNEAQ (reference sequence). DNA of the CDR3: TGTGCCAGCAGCTTAGGACAGGGTGGGTACGAGCAGTACTTC. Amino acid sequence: CASSLGQGGYEQYF.

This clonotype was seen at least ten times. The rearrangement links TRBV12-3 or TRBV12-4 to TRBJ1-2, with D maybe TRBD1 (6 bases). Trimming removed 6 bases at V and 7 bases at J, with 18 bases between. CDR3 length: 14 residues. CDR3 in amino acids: CASSMLTGSAGYTF. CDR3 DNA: TGTGCCAGCAGCATGCTAACAGGGTCGGCTGGCTACACCTTC.

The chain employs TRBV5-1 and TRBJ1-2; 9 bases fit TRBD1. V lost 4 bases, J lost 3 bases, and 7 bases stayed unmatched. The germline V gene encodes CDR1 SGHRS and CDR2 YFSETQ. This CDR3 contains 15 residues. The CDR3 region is CASSLTGGWDYGYTF. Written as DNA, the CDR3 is TGCGCCAGCAGCCTAACAGGGGGCTGGGACTATGGCTACACCTTC.

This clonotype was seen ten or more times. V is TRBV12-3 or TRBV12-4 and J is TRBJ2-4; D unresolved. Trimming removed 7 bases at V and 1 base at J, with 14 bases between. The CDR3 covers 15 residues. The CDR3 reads CASTYFGVAKNIQYF. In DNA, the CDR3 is TGTGCCAGCACCTATTTTGGAGTGGCCAAAAACATTCAGTACTTC.

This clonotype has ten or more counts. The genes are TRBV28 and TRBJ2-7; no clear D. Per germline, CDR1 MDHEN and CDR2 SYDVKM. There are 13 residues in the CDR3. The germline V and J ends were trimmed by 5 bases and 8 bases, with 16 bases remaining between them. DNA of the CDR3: TGTGCCAGCAGTATACAGACCGGCTTAAAGCAGTACGTC. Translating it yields CASSIQTGLKQYV.

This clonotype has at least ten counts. The DNA of the CDR3 is TGTGCCAGCAGTTTACATGGAGGCTCCTACGAGCAGTACTTC. Amino acids: CASSLHGGSYEQYF. The V call is TRBV12-3 or TRBV12-4, the J call TRBJ2-7, with D possibly TRBD2 on 5 matching bases. The CDR3 is 14 residues long. V shed 2 bases and J shed 0 bases, with 8 bases lying between them.

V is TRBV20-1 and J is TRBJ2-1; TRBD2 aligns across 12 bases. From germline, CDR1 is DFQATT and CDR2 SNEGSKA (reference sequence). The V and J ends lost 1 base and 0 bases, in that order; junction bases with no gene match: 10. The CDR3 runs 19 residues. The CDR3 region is CSARVAGASGGVSYNEQFF. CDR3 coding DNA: TGCAGTGCTAGAGTAGCCGGGGCTAGCGGGGGGGTCTCCTACAATGAGCAGTTCTTC.

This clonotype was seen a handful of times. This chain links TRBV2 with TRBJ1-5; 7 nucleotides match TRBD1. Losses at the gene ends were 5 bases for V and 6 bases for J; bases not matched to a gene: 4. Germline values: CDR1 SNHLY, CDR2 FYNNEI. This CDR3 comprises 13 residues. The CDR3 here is CASSSQGIQPQHF. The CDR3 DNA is TGTGCCAGCAGTTCACAGGGGATTCAGCCCCAGCATTTT. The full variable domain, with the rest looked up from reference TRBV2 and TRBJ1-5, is EPEVTQTPSHQVTQMGQEVILRCVPISNHLYFYWYRQILGQKVEFLVSFYNNEISEKSEIFDDQFSVERPDGSNFTLKIRSTKLEDSAMYFCASSSQGIQPQHFGDGTRLSIL.

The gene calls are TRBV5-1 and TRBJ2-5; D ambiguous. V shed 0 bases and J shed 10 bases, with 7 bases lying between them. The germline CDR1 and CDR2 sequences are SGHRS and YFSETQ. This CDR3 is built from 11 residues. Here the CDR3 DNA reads TGCGCCAGCAGCTTGGCCCGGGTCCAGTACTTC. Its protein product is CASSLARVQYF.

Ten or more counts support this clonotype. The CDR3 region is CATSRDSSRWTGELFF. For the CDR3, the DNA is TGTGCCACCAGCAGAGATTCCAGCCGTTGGACCGGGGAGCTGTTTTTT. V gene TRBV15 combines with J gene TRBJ2-2; D unresolved. The CDR3 has 16 residues. Germline lookup yields CDR1 LNHNV and CDR2 YYDKDF (reference sequence). The V and J ends lost 0 bases and 5 bases respectively, with 13 bases between them.

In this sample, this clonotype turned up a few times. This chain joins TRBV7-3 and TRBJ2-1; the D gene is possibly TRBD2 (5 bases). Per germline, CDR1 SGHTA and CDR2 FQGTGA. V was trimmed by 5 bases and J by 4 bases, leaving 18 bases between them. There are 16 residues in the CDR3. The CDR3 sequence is CASSPRAASRYNEQFF. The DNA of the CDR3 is TGTGCCAGCAGCCCGCGAGCGGCGTCACGTTACAATGAGCAGTTCTTC.

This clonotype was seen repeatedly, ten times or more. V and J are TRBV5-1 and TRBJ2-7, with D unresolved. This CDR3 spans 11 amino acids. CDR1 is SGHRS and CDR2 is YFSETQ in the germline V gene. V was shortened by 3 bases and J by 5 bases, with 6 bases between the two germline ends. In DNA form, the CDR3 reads TGCGCCAGCAGCTCACTACACGAGCAGTACTTC. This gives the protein CASSSLHEQYF.

The CDR3 loop reads CASSPGQGLPPRMNTEAFF. DNA of the CDR3: TGTGCCAGCAGCCCGGGACAGGGGCTCCCACCTAGGATGAACACTGAAGCTTTCTTT. The V call is TRBV12-3 or TRBV12-4, the J call TRBJ1-1, with 10 bases fitting TRBD1. The CDR3 is 19 amino acids. The trim removed 6 bases at V and 0 bases at J, leaving 16 bases unmatched.

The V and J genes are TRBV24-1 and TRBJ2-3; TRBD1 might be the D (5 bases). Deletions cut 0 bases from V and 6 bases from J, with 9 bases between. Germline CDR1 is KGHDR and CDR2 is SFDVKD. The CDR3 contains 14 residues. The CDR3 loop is CATSDLQGRDTQYF. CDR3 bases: TGTGCCACCAGTGATTTGCAGGGTCGCGATACGCAGTATTTT.

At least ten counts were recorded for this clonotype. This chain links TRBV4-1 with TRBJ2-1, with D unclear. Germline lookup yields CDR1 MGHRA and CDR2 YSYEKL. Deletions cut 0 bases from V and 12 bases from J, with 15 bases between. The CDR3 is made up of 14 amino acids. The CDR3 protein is CASSQEVGDLRQFF. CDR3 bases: TGCGCCAGCAGCCAAGAAGTCGGCGATTTAAGGCAGTTCTTC.

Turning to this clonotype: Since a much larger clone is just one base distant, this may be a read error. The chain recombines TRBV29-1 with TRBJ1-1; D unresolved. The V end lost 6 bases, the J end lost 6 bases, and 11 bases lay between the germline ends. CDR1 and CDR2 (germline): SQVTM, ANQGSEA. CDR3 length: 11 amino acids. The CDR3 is CSVGDVAEAFF. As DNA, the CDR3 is TGCAGCGTCGGCGATGTGGCTGAAGCTTTCTTT. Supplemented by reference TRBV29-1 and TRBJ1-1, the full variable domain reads SAVISQKPSRDICQRGTSLTIQCQVDSQVTMMFWYRQQPGQSLTLIATANQGSEATYESGFVIDKFPISRPNLTFSTLTVSNMSPEDSSIYLCSVGDVAEAFFGQGTRLTVV.

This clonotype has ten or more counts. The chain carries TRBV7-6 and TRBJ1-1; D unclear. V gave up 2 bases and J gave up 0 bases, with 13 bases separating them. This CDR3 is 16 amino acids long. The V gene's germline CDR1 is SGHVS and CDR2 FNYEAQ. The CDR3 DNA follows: TGTGCCAGCAGCTTAAGGCAGGAGGTCATGAACACTGAAGCTTTCTTT. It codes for CASSLRQEVMNTEAFF.

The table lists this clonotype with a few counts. The CDR3 sequence: CASSPPGQPFYYGYTF. The CDR3 nucleotides are TGTGCCAGCAGCCCCCCGGGACAGCCTTTCTACTATGGCTACACCTTC. This chain links TRBV14 with TRBJ1-2, with TRBD1 matching 7 bases. This CDR3 has 16 amino acids. Germline trimming cut 4 bases from V and 3 bases from J; bases unmatched to any gene: 11. Germline V gene data show CDR1 as SGHDN and CDR2 as FVKESK.